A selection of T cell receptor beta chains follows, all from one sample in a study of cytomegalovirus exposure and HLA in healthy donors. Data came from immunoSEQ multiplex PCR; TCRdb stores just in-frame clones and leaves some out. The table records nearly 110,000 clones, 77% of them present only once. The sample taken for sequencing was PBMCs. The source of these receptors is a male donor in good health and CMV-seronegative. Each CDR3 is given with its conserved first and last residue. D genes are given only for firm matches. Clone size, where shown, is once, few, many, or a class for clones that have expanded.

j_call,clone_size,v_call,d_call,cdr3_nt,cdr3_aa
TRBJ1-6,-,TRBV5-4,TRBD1,TGTGCCAGCAGCTTGGCCGGGACAGGATCGTCACCCCTCCACTTT,CASSLAGTGSSPLHF
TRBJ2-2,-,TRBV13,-,TGTGCCAGCAGACTAGCACGCACCGGGGAGCTGTTTTTT,CASRLARTGELFF
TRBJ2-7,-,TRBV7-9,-,TGTGCCAGCAGCTTAGTCGGGGGAGTAACGTACGAGCAGTACTTC,CASSLVGGVTYEQYF
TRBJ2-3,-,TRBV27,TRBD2,TGTGCCAGCAGCCCCGGGGGGGGCACAGATACGCAGTATTTT,CASSPGGGTDTQYF
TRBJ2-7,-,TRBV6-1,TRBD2,TGTGCCAGCAGTGAGTCCGAACTAGCGGGGCCTACCTACGAGCAGTACTTC,CASSESELAGPTYEQYF
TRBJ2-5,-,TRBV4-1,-,TGCGCCAGCAGCCCACAGGTGAAACTCCAAGAGACCCAGTACTTC,CASSPQVKLQETQYF
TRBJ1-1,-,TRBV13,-,TGTGCCAGCAGCTTAACAGGGTACACTGAAGCTTTCTTT,CASSLTGYTEAFF
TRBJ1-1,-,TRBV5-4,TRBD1,TGTGCCAGCAGCTCCACCCAGGGGGCGCGTACTGAAGCTTTCTTT,CASSSTQGARTEAFF
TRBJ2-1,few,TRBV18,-,TGTGCCAGCTCACCCTTCTCGGGGGACAATGAGCAGTTCTTC,CASSPFSGDNEQFF
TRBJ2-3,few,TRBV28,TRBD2,TGTGCCAGCAGTGCTCGGACTAGCGGGGATACAGATACGCAGTATTTT,CASSARTSGDTDTQYF
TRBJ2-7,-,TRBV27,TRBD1,TGTGCCAGCAGTTTTCTCAGGGGGCCTTCCTACGAGCAGTACTTC,CASSFLRGPSYEQYF
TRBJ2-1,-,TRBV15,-,TGTGCCACCAGCAGAGGGGCGGGGACGACTGAGCAGTTCTTC,CATSRGAGTTEQFF
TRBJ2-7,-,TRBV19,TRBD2,TGTGCCAGTAGTATTGGACTAGCGGGGAACTACGAGCAGTACTTC,CASSIGLAGNYEQYF
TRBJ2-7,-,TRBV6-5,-,TGTGCCAGCAGTTACGTTTGGAGTCAGACGGGGGAGCAGTACTTC,CASSYVWSQTGEQYF
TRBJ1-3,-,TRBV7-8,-,TGTGCCAGCAGCTTTACAGGGATGGTCGGAAACACCATATATTTT,CASSFTGMVGNTIYF
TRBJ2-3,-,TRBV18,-,TGTGCCAGCTCACCACAGGCAGCCCCAGGTACGCAGTATTTT,CASSPQAAPGTQYF
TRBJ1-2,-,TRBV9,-,TGTGCCAGCAGCGTTACTCTTGGGCACTATGGCTACACCTTC,CASSVTLGHYGYTF
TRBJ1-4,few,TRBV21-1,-,TGTGCCAGCAGCAAAGAGATGGAGGACAAACTGTTTTTT,CASSKEMEDKLFF
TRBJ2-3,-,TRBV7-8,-,TGTGCCAGCAGCTTAGGGGGGGCGACTAGCCTTCAAGATACGCAGTATTTT,CASSLGGATSLQDTQYF
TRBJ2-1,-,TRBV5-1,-,TGCGCCAGCAGCTTGGTAGGGGATGAGCAGTTCTTC,CASSLVGDEQFF
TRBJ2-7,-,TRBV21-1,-,TGTGCCAGCACCCCTCGCCGGACAGGGATCTCCTACGAGCAGTACTTC,CASTPRRTGISYEQYF
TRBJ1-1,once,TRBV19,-,TGTGCCAGTAGTAACAGTTTGGACACTGAAGCTTTCTTT,CASSNSLDTEAFF
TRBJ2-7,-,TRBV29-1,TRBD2,TGCAGCGCCGAAGGGCGGACTAGCGGAGACTACGAGCAGTACTTC,CSAEGRTSGDYEQYF
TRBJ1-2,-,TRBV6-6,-,TGTGCCAGCAAAAACATCCAGGCTAACTATGGCTACACCTTC,CASKNIQANYGYTF
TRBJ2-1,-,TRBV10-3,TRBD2,TGTGCCATCAGTGAGGGACTAGCGGGAGTTATCCCCGCTGAGCAGTTCTTC,CAISEGLAGVIPAEQFF
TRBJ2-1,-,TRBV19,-,TGTGCCAGTAGTATAGGACCCCCAGGTACGAGATTCTACAATGAGCAGTTCTTC,CASSIGPPGTRFYNEQFF
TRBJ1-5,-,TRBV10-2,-,TGCGCCAGCAGTGATCCCCACAAGGGGTACCAGCCCCAGCATTTT,CASSDPHKGYQPQHF
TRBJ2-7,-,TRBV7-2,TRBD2,TGTGCCAGCAGCCTGGGACTAGCGATTTCAGCAGAGCAGTACTTC,CASSLGLAISAEQYF
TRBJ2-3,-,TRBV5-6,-,TGTGCCAGCAGCTTGGGGCTTAGAGGTGGCACAGATACGCAGTATTTT,CASSLGLRGGTDTQYF
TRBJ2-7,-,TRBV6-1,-,TGTGCCAGCCTCAGGGCCGCCCCACCCTACGAGCAGTACTTC,CASLRAAPPYEQYF
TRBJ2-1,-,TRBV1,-,TGCACCAACCGGACAGGGGGGGGATCTAGCGGACCTTTTGTGAGAGAGCAGTTCTTC,CTNRTGGGSSGPFVREQFF
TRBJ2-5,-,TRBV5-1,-,TGCGCCAGCAGCTTGGGGCGGAACCCACAAGAGACCCAGTACTTC,CASSLGRNPQETQYF
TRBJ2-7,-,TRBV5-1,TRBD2,TGCGCCAGCAGAACTAGCGGCTACGAGCAGTACTTC,CASRTSGYEQYF
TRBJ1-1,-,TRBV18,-,TGTGCCAGCTCACCACCTAATAGGGGGAACACTGAAGCTTTCTTT,CASSPPNRGNTEAFF
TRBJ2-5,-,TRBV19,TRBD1,TGTGCCAGTACCGGGACAGGGAGTTTAGAGACCCAGTACTTC,CASTGTGSLETQYF
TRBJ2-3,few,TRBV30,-,TGTGCCTGGAGTGTCGGGGTAGCAACAGATACGCAGTATTTT,CAWSVGVATDTQYF
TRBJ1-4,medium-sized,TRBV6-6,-,TGTGCCAGCAGTTGGGGGGTTGAAAAACTGTTTTTT,CASSWGVEKLFF
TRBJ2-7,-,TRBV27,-,TGTGCCAGCAGTCTTGCTACTCGCTACGAGCAGTACTTC,CASSLATRYEQYF
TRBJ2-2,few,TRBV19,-,TGTGCCAGTATTGGGGGGTGGGCCGGGGAGCTGTTTTTT,CASIGGWAGELFF
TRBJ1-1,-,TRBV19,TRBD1,TGTGCCAGTAGTGTCGGGACAGCGAACACTGAAGCTTTCTTT,CASSVGTANTEAFF
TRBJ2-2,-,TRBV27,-,TGTGCCAGCAGTTTAGGGGGACTTGTTTCCGGGGAGCTGTTTTTT,CASSLGGLVSGELFF
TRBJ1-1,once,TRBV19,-,TGTGCCAGTCGGCCGGGGGGCACTGAAGCTTTCTTT,CASRPGGTEAFF
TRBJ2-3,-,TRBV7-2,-,TGTGCCAGCAGCTCCGGGACACTCACAGATACGCAGTATTTT,CASSSGTLTDTQYF
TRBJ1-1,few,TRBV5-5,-,TGTGCCAGCAGCTTGATTTGGCAGATGAACACTGAAGCTTTCTTT,CASSLIWQMNTEAFF
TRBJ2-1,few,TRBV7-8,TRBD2,TGTGCCAGCAGCCGCGACCTCTTAGCGGGAGGTTACAACCGCTCCTACAATGAGCAGTTCTTC,CASSRDLLAGGYNRSYNEQFF
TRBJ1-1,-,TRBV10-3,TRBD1,TGTGCCATCGGTAGACAGGGGAACACTGAAGCTTTCTTT,CAIGRQGNTEAFF
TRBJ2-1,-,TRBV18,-,TGTGCCAGCTCACGAGAGGGACTGGGTGGCGGCAATGAGCAGTTCTTC,CASSREGLGGGNEQFF
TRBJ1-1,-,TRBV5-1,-,TGCGCCAGCAGATGGGGGCAGGGGTCGGTTACTGAAGCTTTCTTT,CASRWGQGSVTEAFF
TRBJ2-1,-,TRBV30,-,TGTGCCTGGAGTACGGGAGCTGGGGATGAGCAGTTCTTC,CAWSTGAGDEQFF
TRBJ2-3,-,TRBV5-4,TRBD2,TGTGCCAGCAGCTTGGGACTAGCGGGGGGGGTGGATACGCAGTATTTT,CASSLGLAGGVDTQYF
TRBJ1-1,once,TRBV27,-,TGTGCCAGCAGTTTACGGGAGAACACTGAAGCTTTCTTT,CASSLRENTEAFF
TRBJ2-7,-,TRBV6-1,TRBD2,TGTGCCAGCAGCCGGAGCTCGGGGGGGACCTACGAGCAGTACTTC,CASSRSSGGTYEQYF
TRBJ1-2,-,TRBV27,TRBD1,TGTGCCAGCAGTTACCGGGACAGGGGGTCCTATGGCTACACCTTC,CASSYRDRGSYGYTF
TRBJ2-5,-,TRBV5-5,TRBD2,TGTGCCAGCAGCTTACCAGCGGGAGCCGGAGAGACCCAGTACTTC,CASSLPAGAGETQYF
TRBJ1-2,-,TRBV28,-,TGTGCCAGCAGCAGTGGCTATGGCTACACCTTC,CASSSGYGYTF
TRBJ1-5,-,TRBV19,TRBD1,TGTGCCAGTAGCTACAGGGGAAGCAATCAGCCCCAGCATTTT,CASSYRGSNQPQHF
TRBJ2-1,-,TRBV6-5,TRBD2,TGTGCCAGCAGTTATTCAAGCGGGAGGGTAAATGAGCAGTTCTTC,CASSYSSGRVNEQFF
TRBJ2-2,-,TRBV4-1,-,TGCGCCAGCAGCCAGACCCAAGGGGCGGGGTACACCGGGGAGCTGTTTTTT,CASSQTQGAGYTGELFF
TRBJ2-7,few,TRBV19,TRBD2,TGTGCCAGTAGTATTTCTGTAGCGGGGAGCTCCTACGAGCAGTACTTC,CASSISVAGSSYEQYF